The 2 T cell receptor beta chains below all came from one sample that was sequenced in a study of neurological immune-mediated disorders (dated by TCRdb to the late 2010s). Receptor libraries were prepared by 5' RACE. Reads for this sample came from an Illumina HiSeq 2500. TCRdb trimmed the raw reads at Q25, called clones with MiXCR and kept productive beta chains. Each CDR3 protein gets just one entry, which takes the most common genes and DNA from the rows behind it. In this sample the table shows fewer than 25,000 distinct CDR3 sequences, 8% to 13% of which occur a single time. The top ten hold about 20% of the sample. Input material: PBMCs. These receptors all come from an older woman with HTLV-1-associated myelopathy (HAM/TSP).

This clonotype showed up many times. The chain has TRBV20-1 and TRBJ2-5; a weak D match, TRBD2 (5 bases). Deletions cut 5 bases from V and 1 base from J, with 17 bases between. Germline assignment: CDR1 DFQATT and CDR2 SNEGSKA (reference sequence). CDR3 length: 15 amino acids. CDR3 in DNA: TGCAGTGCTGCCCAGGAGGTGGCGGTCCAAGAGACCCAGTACTTC. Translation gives CSAAQEVAVQETQYF.

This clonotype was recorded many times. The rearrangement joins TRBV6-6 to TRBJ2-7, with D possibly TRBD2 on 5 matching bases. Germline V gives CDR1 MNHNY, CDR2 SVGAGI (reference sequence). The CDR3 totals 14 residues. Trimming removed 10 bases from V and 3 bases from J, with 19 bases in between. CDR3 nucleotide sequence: TGTGCCACCATCTCCCGCCCGGGAAGCTACGAGCAGTACTTC. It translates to CATISRPGSYEQYF.